These T cell receptor beta chains were read from a single sample in a study of shared clonotypes between healthy human individuals. The method was immunoSEQ multiplex PCR; TCRdb's version includes in-frame clones alone and lacks a portion of them. Among about 1 million clones listed, around 74% were seen once. The sample taken for sequencing was memory CD4+ T cells sorted from blood. The receptor set was obtained from a man younger than 35 in good health. CDR3s include the opening cysteine and the closing phenylalanine or tryptophan. The order of the fields is V gene, clone size, D gene, J gene, CDR3 DNA, CDR3 protein. A D gene is named only where the DNA matches it firmly. Some rows have no size entry. The others give once, few or many, or a class for an expanded clone.

TRBV29-1	NA	TRBD2	TRBJ2-5	TGCAGCGTTGTTCCTAGCGGGAGCGGTGAGACCCAGTACTTC	CSVVPSGSGETQYF
TRBV9	NA	NA	TRBJ1-2	TGTGCCAGCAGCGTAGAAAAGGTGGGTCGAGGCTACACCTTC	CASSVEKVGRGYTF
TRBV5-5	NA	NA	TRBJ2-7	TGTGCCAGCAGCTTGGCCGGGACTTTGGGCGACGAGCAGTACTTC	CASSLAGTLGDEQYF
TRBV6-1	once	TRBD1	TRBJ1-6	TGTGCCAGCTCCTTCCCGACAGGGAATCATTCACCCCTCCACTTT	CASSFPTGNHSPLHF
TRBV5-1	NA	TRBD1	TRBJ2-1	TGCGCCAGCAGCTTTGGGCAGGACAGGGGAGCCTACAATGAGCAGTTCTTC	CASSFGQDRGAYNEQFF
TRBV29-1	NA	NA	TRBJ1-2	TGCAGCGTCGCCGGACAGTCGAGAGGGTATGGCTACACCTTC	CSVAGQSRGYGYTF
TRBV29-1	NA	NA	TRBJ2-3	TGCAGCGTTGGACAGGGCACAGATACGCAGTATTTT	CSVGQGTDTQYF
TRBV11-2	NA	TRBD2	TRBJ2-5	TGTGCCAGCAGCTTGGCAGCGGGGGGGCCGGAGACCCAGTACTTC	CASSLAAGGPETQYF
TRBV2	NA	NA	TRBJ2-3	TGTGCCAGCAAAACAGATAGCACAGATACGCAGTATTTT	CASKTDSTDTQYF
TRBV7-9	NA	TRBD2	TRBJ2-5	TGTGCCAGCAGCTTAGAGGCTAGCGGCGGCGGGACCCAGTACTTC	CASSLEASGGGTQYF
TRBV10-3	NA	NA	TRBJ2-1	TGTGCCATCAGTGAGTCGGGGACGAATTTCTTCAATGAGCAGTTCTTC	CAISESGTNFFNEQFF
TRBV30	NA	NA	TRBJ2-3	TGTGCCTGCTCCCAGCGGGTTAGCACAGATACGCAGTATTTT	CACSQRVSTDTQYF
TRBV7-6	NA	NA	TRBJ1-3	TGTGCCAGCAGCTCCGGCCCGGGACACGGAAACACCATATATTTT	CASSSGPGHGNTIYF
TRBV5-1	NA	NA	TRBJ1-5	TGCGCCAGCAGCTTGGAAGGTCCCCATCAGCCCCAGCATTTT	CASSLEGPHQPQHF
TRBV6-1	NA	NA	TRBJ2-1	TGTGCCAGCAGTGATGTGGGGGGGCTAGATGAGCAGTTCTTC	CASSDVGGLDEQFF
TRBV7-8	NA	NA	TRBJ2-3	TGTGCCAGCAGCCCCCCAGGGCGGGGGCCCACAGATACGCAGTATTTT	CASSPPGRGPTDTQYF
TRBV19	NA	NA	TRBJ2-2	TGTGCCAGTAGTATAGGTCAGGTCATGACCGGGGAGCTGTTTTTT	CASSIGQVMTGELFF
TRBV7-6	NA	TRBD2	TRBJ2-3	TGTGCCAGCAGCTTCGAGCGGGGAAGCACAGATACGCAGTATTTT	CASSFERGSTDTQYF